This entry concerns a single T cell receptor (beta chain). What antigen it recognizes has not been identified. Per-base quality was not reported, and no clone a single base away is much larger than it. Receptor libraries were prepared by 5' RACE. A second PCR of 7 to 11 cycles was run with a J-beta primer mix and a sample-barcoded 5' primer. Each TCR beta cDNA molecule received a unique molecular identifier from a template-switch 5' adaptor carrying 12 random nucleotides. At least 2.5 million CDR3-containing paired-end reads were obtained from each sample. All of the RNA was converted into first-strand cDNA using the Mint cDNA synthesis kit, with a TRBC-specific oligonucleotide serving as the primer. Following uracil-DNA glycosylase treatment, all cDNA underwent a first 18-cycle PCR with the universal primers M1SS and BC2_uni_R. As for the authors' bioinformatics: For normalization, 1 million high-quality reads, each with a distinct molecular identifier, were randomly selected from each sample. Reads sharing molecular identifiers were discarded rather than binned into consensus sequences. CDR3 identification, clonotype clustering and error correction used MiTCR with a Q25 quality threshold and the strictest error-elimination algorithm. A nonparametric unseen species model using Euler transformation provided a lower-bound estimate of total TCR beta diversity. Clones were called with MiXCR by TCRdb after fastp trimmed the public reads at Q25, and only in-frame beta chains were retained. A single entry per CDR3 protein holds the most common genes and DNA from its merged rows. Clone size and V and J calls follow TCRdb, not the original study. The sample profile shows around 2 million distinct CDR3 sequences; 30% to 40% of them were found once. Of the sample, 20% to 25% is held by the ten largest clones.

V and J are truncated by 6 bases and 2 bases respectively, leaving an intervening sequence of 14 bases. CDR1 and CDR2 are drawn from the germline V gene (reference sequence): DFQATT, SNEGSKA. The CDR3 spans 14 residues, from the cysteine through the phenylalanine. CDR3 DNA only is kept here, 42 bases in frame from base 1. The record originates from a study of blood T cells in healthy people across ages (dated by TCRdb to the mid-2010s). Concerning the study at large: In model experiments, template switching captured roughly one uniquely barcoded TCR beta cDNA molecule for every two T cells. To avoid experimental bias, donors of different ages were spread randomly across the sequencing lanes. The donors were divided into four age groups: young (average approximately 17 years), middle-aged (about 41), aged (62) and long-lived (roughly 82). Two additional independent replicas of 1 million unique cDNA reads from the same blood draw were analyzed for two donors (one aged 18 to 30 and one aged 80 or older). The study measured age-related changes in TCR beta repertoire diversity using deep sequencing normalized with unique cDNA molecular identifiers. What the research found in general, with its limitations: Because donor CMV infection status was unknown, age-related changes in expanded clonotypes were potentially confounded. Total diversity estimates from one million sequenced T cells were considered lower bounds and underestimates. There was a strong correlation between observed TCR beta diversity and the percentage of naive T cells measured by flow cytometry. The long-lived group showed more naive CD4+ T cells, fewer expanded clones and increased TCR diversity than the aged group, suggesting age selection. Because profiling used bulk unsorted PBMCs, naive and antigen-experienced compartments could not be compared conclusively. Observed TCR beta diversity per million T cells fell roughly linearly with age, and a significant reduction was already apparent by age approximately 40.

The donors were 40 or so Caucasian individuals from Russia, aged roughly 6 to 100 years, who were systemically healthy. Each donor gave ten milliliters of peripheral blood, drawn into EDTA-treated Vacutainer tubes. Ficoll-Paque density-gradient centrifugation was used to isolate PBMCs, with at least 7 million per sample. Total RNA was extracted from PBMCs with Trizol reagent, with at least 5 micrograms obtained per sample. For every donor, an aliquot of PBMCs went through flow cytometry to measure the percentages of naive CD45RAhigh/CD27high T cells. Sequenced material: blood. The clonotype comes from a human donor in good health. The rearrangement joined TRBV20-1 to TRBJ2-1; the best D guess is TRBD1, with 6 bases matching. The sequence in DNA is TGCAGTGCCCGAACAGGGTTAGCCTACAATGAGCAGTTCTTC. Protein translation: CSARTGLAYNEQFF.